This TCR beta chain was observed in a study of blood T cells in healthy people across ages. Study-wide points: Older age coincided with a roughly linear decline in TCR beta diversity per million T cells.

This CDR3 comprises 16 residues. Germline CDR1 and CDR2: MNHEY and SMNVEV (reference sequence). To note about this clonotype: The antigen is unknown.

PCR was performed a second time for 7 to 11 cycles using a sample-barcoded 5' primer and a J-beta primer mix. TCRdb passed the 5' RACE reads through MiXCR, listing each CDR3 protein once. The sample lists around 710,000 distinct CDR3 sequences; 40% to 45% were seen once. The clonotype originates from a woman aged 60-75 years in good health. The sample comprised blood. The chain employs TRBV27 and TRBJ2-4; the D gene is possibly TRBD2 (6 bases). With the DNA end fitting TRBJ2-7 better, the J assignment may be wrong. The CDR3 sequence is CASSLLFRDSFYEQYF. CDR3 coding DNA: TGTGCCAGCAGTTTACTTTTCCGGGACTCCTTCTACGAGCAGTACTTC.